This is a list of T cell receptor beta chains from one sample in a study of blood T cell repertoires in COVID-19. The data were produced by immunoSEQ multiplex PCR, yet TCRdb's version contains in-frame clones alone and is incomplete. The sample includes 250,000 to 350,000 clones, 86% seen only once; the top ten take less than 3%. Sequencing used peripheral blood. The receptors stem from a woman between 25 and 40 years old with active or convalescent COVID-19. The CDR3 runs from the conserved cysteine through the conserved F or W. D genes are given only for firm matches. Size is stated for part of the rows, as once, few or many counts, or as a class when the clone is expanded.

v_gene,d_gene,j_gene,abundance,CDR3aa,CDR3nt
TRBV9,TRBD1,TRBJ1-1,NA,CASSGETGPNTEAFF,TGTGCCAGCAGCGGAGAGACAGGGCCGAACACTGAAGCTTTCTTT
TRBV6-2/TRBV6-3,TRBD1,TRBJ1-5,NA,CASSERQGFNQPQHF,TGTGCCAGCAGTGAGAGACAGGGGTTCAATCAGCCCCAGCATTTT
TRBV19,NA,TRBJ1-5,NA,CASSIGEPSIRGQHF,TGTGCCAGTAGTATAGGGGAGCCCTCAATCCGGGGCCAGCATTTT
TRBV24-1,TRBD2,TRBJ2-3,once,CARNAGTSGGCPGGDTQYF,TGTGCCAGAAACGCCGGGACTAGCGGGGGCTGCCCCGGGGGGGATACGCAGTATTTT
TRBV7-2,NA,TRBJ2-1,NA,CASSYGTYNEQFF,TGTGCCAGCAGCTACGGGACCTACAATGAGCAGTTCTTC
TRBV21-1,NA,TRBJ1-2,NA,CAYDPSPGQGYRGYTF,TGTGCCTATGACCCTTCACCGGGACAGGGGTATCGAGGCTACACCTTC
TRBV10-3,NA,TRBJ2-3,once,CATWGGGTADTQYF,TGTGCCACCTGGGGTGGGGGCACGGCAGATACGCAGTATTTT
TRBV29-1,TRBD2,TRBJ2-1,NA,CSGTSGPNEQFF,TGCAGCGGTACTAGCGGTCCCAATGAGCAGTTCTTC
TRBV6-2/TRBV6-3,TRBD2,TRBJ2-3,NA,CASSLLAVPSTDTQYF,TGTGCCAGCAGCCTACTAGCGGTGCCTAGCACAGATACGCAGTATTTT
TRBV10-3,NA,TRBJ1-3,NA,CAISESTSFSGNTIYF,TGTGCCATCAGTGAGTCGACTAGTTTCTCTGGAAACACCATATATTTT
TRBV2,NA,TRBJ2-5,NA,CASRQRAGPETQYF,TGTGCCAGCAGGCAGCGGGCAGGCCCGGAGACCCAGTACTTC
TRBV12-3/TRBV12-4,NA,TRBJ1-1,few,CASSIRGNTEAFF,TGTGCCAGCAGCATTCGGGGGAACACTGAAGCTTTCTTT
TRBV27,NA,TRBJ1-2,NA,CASSFRDTRGGYTF,TGTGCCAGCAGTTTTCGTGACACCCGGGGGGGCTACACCTTC
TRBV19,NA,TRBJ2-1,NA,CASRRRGSYNEQFF,TGTGCCAGTAGGAGACGGGGGTCCTACAATGAGCAGTTCTTC
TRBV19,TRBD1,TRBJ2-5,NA,CASRSTGGLETQYF,TGTGCCAGTAGATCGACAGGGGGTCTGGAGACCCAGTACTTC
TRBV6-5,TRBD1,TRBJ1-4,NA,CASSYSYRGNNEKLFF,TGTGCCAGCAGTTACTCGTACAGGGGAAATAATGAAAAACTGTTTTTT
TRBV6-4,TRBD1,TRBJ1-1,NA,CASSGTGGQAFF,TGTGCCAGCAGTGGGACAGGGGGCCAAGCTTTCTTT
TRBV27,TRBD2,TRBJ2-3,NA,CASGQLAGGSDTQYF,TGTGCCAGCGGTCAGCTAGCGGGGGGTTCAGATACGCAGTATTTT
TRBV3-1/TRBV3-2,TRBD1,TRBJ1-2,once,CASSQGGGRRENYGYTF,TGTGCCAGCAGCCAAGGAGGGGGCCGGAGGGAGAACTATGGCTACACCTTC
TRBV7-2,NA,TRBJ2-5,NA,CASSHGGGGTYETQYF,TGTGCCAGCAGCCACGGGGGCGGGGGAACGTACGAGACCCAGTACTTC
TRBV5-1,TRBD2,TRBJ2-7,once,CASSFFLAGGASYEQYF,TGCGCCAGCAGCTTTTTCCTAGCGGGGGGCGCCTCCTACGAGCAGTACTTC
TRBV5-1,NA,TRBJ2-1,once,CASSLSQTNNEQFF,TGCGCCAGCAGCTTGTCGCAAACAAACAATGAGCAGTTCTTC
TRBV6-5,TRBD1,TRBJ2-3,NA,CASSYSGTGYTDTQYF,TGTGCCAGCAGTTACTCGGGGACAGGGTACACAGATACGCAGTATTTT
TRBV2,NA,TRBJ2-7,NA,CASSPRTAVGQYF,TGTGCCAGCAGTCCCCGGACAGCTGTAGGGCAGTACTTC
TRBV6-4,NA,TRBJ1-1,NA,CASPFRPGSPRRAINTEAFF,TGTGCCAGCCCGTTTCGGCCCGGCAGTCCAAGACGAGCGATTAACACTGAAGCTTTCTTT
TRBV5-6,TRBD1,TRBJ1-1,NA,CASTGGWDEAFF,TGTGCCAGCACAGGGGGCTGGGATGAAGCTTTCTTT
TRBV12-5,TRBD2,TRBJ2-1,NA,CASSPGGKNEQFF,TGTGCTAGTTCGCCGGGGGGAAAGAATGAGCAGTTCTTC
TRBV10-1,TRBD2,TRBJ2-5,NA,CASSESSGVLGETQYF,TGCGCCAGCAGTGAGTCTAGCGGGGTTTTAGGCGAGACCCAGTACTTC
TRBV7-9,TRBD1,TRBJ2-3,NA,CASSQGASTDTQYF,TGTGCCAGCAGCCAGGGGGCTAGCACAGATACGCAGTATTTT
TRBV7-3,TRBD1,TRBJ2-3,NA,CASSLVGTVRYTQYF,TGTGCCAGCAGCCTTGTGGGGACAGTTAGGTATACGCAGTATTTT
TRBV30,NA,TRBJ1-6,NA,CAWSKEGQYNSPLHF,TGTGCCTGGAGTAAAGAAGGACAGTATAATTCACCCCTCCACTTT
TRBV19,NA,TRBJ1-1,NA,CASSIGEGRWYNTEAFF,TGTGCCAGTAGTATAGGGGAGGGAAGATGGTATAACACTGAAGCTTTCTTT
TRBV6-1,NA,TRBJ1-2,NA,CASSESGSSYGYTF,TGTGCCAGCAGTGAATCAGGGTCTTCTTATGGCTACACCTTC
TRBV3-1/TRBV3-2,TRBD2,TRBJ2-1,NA,CASSRTGGAYNEQFF,TGTGCCAGCAGCCGCACGGGGGGTGCCTACAATGAGCAGTTCTTC
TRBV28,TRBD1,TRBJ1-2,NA,CASRQRTGGIGYTF,TGTGCCAGCAGACAACGGACAGGGGGCATTGGCTACACCTTC
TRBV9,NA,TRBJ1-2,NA,CASSVSQGPQAGYTF,TGTGCCAGCAGCGTCTCACAAGGTCCCCAGGCGGGCTACACCTTC
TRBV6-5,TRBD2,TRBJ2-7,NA,CASNIIAGTYEQYF,TGTGCCAGCAATATCATAGCGGGGACCTACGAGCAGTACTTC
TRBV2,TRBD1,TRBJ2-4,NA,CASSFRTGLAKNIQYF,TGTGCCAGCAGTTTTCGGACAGGCCTAGCCAAAAACATTCAGTACTTC
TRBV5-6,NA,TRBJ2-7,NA,CASSLRPKEGYEQYF,TGTGCCAGCAGCTTACGCCCAAAAGAGGGTTACGAGCAGTACTTC
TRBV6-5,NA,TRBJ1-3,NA,CASSFNQGISGNTIYF,TGTGCCAGCAGTTTCAATCAGGGTATAAGTGGAAACACCATATATTTT
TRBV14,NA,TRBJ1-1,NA,CASSQEAFTSEAFF,TGTGCCAGCAGCCAAGAAGCTTTTACCTCTGAAGCTTTCTTT
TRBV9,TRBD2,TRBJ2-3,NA,CASSETSGSSDTQYF,TGTGCCAGCAGCGAGACTAGCGGGAGTTCAGATACGCAGTATTTT